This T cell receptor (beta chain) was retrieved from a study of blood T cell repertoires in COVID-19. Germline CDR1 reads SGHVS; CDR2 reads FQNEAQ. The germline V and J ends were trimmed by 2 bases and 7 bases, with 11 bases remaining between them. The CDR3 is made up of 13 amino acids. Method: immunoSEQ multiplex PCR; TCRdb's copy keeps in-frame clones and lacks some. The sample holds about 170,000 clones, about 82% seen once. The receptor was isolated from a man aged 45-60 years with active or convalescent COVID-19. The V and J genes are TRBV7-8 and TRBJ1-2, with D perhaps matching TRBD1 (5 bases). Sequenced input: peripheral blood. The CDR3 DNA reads TGTGCCAGCAGCTTAACCGATAGGGGTGGCTACACCTTC. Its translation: CASSLTDRGGYTF.